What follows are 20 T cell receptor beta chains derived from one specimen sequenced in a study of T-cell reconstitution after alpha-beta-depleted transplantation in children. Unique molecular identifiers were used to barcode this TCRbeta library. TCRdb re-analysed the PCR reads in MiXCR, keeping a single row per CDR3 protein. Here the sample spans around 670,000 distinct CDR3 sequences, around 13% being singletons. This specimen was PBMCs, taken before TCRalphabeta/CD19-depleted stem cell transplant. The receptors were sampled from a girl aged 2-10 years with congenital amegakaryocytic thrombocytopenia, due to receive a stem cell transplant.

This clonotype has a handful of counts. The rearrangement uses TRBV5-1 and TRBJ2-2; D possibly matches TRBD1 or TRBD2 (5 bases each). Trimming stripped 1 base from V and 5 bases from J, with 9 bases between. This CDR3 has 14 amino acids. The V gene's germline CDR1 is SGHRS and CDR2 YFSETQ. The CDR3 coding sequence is TGCGCCAGCAGCTTGTTGGGACGAACCGGGGAGCTGTTTTTT. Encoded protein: CASSLLGRTGELFF.

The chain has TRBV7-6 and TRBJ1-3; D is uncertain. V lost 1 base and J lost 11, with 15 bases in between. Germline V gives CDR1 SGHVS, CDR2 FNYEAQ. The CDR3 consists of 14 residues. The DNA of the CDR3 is TGTGCCAGCAGCTTAGGAGCTGACAATTCCCCCATATATTTT. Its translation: CASSLGADNSPIYF.

This CDR3 reads CASSMSGRWIEQFF. Here the CDR3 DNA reads TGTGCCAGCAGTATGTCGGGACGGTGGATTGAGCAGTTCTTC. The chain recombines TRBV12-3 or TRBV12-4 with TRBJ2-1, with D possibly being TRBD1 or TRBD2 (5 bases each). This CDR3 has 14 amino acids. Between the trimmed V and J ends, which lost 5 bases and 9 bases, there was a span of 17 bases.

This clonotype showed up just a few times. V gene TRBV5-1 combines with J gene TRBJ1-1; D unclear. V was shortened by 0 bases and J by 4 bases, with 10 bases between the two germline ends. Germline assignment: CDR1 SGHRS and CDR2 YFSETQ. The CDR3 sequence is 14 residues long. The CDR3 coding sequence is TGCGCCAGCAGCTTGGAGTTCATGTTCACTGAAGCTTTCTTT. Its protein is CASSLEFMFTEAFF. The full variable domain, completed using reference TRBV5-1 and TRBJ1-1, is KAGVTQTPRYLIKTRGQQVTLSCSPISGHRSVSWYQQTPGQGLQFLFEYFSETQRNKGNFPGRFSGRQFSNSRSEMNVSTLELGDSALYLCASSLEFMFTEAFFGQGTRLTVV.

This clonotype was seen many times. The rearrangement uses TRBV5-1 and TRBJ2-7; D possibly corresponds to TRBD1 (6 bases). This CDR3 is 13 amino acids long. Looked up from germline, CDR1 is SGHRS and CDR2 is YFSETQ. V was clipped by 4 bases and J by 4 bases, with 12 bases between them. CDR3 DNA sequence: TGCGCCAGCAGCCCAGGGGTCGGTTACGAGCAGTACTTC. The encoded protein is CASSPGVGYEQYF.

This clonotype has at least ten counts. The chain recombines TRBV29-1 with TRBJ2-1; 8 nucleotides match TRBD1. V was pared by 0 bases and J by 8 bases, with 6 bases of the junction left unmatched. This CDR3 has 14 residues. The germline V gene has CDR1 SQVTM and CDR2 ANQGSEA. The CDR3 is CSVEDGQGTDEQFF. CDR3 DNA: TGCAGCGTTGAAGACGGACAGGGTACCGATGAGCAGTTCTTC.

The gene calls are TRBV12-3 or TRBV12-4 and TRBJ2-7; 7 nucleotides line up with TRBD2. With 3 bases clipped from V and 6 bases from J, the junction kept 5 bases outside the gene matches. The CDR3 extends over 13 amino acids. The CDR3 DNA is TGTGCCAGCAGTTTTTCTAGCGGTCGCGAGCAGTACTTC. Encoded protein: CASSFSSGREQYF.

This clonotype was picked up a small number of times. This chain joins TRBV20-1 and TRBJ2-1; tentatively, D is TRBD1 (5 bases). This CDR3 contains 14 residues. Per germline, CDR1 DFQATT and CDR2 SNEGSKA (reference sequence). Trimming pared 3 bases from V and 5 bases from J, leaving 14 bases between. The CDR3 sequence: CSASKRTQDNEQFF. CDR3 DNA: TGCAGTGCTAGTAAGCGAACACAGGACAATGAGCAGTTCTTC.

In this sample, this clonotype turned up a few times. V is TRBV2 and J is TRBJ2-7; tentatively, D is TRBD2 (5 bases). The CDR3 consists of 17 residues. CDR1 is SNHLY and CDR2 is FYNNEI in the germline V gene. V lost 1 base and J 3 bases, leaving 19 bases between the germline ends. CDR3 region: CASSEEGFRSGGYEQYF. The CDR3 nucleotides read TGTGCCAGCAGTGAAGAGGGCTTCCGGAGTGGAGGCTACGAGCAGTACTTC.

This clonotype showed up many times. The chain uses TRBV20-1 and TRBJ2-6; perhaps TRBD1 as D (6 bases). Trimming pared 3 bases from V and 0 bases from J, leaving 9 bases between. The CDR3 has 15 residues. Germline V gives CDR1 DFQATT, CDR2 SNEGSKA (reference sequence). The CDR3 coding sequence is TGCAGTGCTAGCAGGGGCCTCTCTGGGGCCAACGTCCTGACTTTC. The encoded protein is CSASRGLSGANVLTF.

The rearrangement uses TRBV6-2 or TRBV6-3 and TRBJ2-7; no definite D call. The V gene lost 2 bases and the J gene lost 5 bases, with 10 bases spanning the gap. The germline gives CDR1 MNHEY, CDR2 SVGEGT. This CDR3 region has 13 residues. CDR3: CASSYVALNEQYF. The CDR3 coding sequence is TGTGCCAGCAGTTACGTGGCGTTAAACGAGCAGTACTTC.

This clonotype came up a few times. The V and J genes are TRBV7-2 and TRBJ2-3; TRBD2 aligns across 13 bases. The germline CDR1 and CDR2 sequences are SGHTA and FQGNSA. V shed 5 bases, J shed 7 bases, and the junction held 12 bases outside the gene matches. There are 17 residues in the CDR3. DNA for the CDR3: TGTGCCAGCAGCCTAAGGGAACTAGCGGGAGGGCCACATACGCAGTATTTT. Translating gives CASSLRELAGGPHTQYF.

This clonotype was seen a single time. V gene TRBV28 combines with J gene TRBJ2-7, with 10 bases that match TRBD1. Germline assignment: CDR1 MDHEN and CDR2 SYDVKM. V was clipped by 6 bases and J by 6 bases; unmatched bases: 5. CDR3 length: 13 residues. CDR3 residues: CASRRRQGAEQYF. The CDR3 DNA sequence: TGTGCCAGCAGACGGAGACAGGGGGCCGAGCAGTACTTC.

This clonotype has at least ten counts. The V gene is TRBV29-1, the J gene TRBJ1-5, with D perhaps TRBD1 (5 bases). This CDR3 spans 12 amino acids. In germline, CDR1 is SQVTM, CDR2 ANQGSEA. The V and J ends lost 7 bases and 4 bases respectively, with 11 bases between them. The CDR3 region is CSAATANQPQHF. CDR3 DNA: TGCAGCGCGGCGACAGCAAATCAGCCCCAGCATTTT.

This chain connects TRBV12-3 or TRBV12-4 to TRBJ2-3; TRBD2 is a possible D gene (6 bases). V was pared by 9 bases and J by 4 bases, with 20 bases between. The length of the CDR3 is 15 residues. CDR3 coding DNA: TGTGCCAGTCGTGGGCGCGGGGTCTGGCCAGATACGCAGTATTTT. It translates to CASRGRGVWPDTQYF.

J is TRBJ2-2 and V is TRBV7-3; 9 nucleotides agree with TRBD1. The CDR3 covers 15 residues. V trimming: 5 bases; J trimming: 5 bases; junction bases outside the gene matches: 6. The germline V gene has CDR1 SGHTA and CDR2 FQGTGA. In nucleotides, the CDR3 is TGTGCCAGCAGCGTGACAGGGGGTTGGACCGGGGAGCTGTTTTTT. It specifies CASSVTGGWTGELFF.

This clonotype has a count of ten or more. The CDR3 loop is CSVEEVGTSGGSYNEQFF. In DNA form, the CDR3 reads TGCAGCGTTGAAGAGGTCGGGACTAGCGGGGGTTCCTACAATGAGCAGTTCTTC. The J gene is TRBJ2-1, the V gene TRBV29-1, with TRBD2 matching 14 bases. Unmatched junction bases numbered 5, after V lost 0 bases and J lost 1 base. This CDR3 has 18 residues. The germline CDR1 and CDR2 sequences are SQVTM and ANQGSEA.

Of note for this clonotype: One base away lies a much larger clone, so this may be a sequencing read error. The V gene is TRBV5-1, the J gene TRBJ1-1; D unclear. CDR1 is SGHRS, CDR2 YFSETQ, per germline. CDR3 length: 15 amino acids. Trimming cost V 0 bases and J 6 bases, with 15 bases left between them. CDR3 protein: CASSLGGSVQPEAFF. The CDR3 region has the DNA TGCGCCAGCAGCTTGGGAGGGTCGGTACAGCCTGAAGCTTTCTTT. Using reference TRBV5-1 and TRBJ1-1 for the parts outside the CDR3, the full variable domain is KAGVTQTPRYLIKTRGQQVTLSCSPISGHRSVSWYQQTPGQGLQFLFEYFSETQRNKGNFPGRFSGRQFSNSRSEMNVSTLELGDSALYLCASSLGGSVQPEAFFGQGTRLTVV.

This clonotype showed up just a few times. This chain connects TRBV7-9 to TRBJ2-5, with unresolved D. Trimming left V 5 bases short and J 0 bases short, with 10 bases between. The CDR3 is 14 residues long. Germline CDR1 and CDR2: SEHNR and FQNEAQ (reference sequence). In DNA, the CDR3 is TGTGCCAGCAGCCCTTCAGTATACCAAGAGACCCAGTACTTC. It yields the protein CASSPSVYQETQYF.

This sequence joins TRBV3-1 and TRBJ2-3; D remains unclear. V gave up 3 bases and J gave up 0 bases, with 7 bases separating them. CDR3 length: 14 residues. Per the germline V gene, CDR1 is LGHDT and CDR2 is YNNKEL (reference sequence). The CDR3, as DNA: TGTGCCAGCAGCCAGCAGAGTAGCACAGATACGCAGTATTTT. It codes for CASSQQSSTDTQYF.